These T cell receptor beta chains were read from a single sample in a study of blood T cell repertoires in COVID-19. TCRdb keeps only in-frame clones here, not all; method: immunoSEQ multiplex PCR. The sample has tens of thousands of clones, 88% seen once; the top ten hold under 6%. Sequencing input: peripheral blood. The receptors here all came from a human donor in a cohort sampled during active COVID-19. CDR3s include the opening cysteine and the closing phenylalanine or tryptophan. The D gene is left open where the match is weak. Only some rows state a clone size, as once, few, many or a class for expanded clones.

j_gene	d_gene	v_gene	abundance	CDR3aa	CDR3nt
TRBJ1-5	-	TRBV20-1	-	CSASPGNQPQHF	TGCAGTGCTAGTCCAGGGAATCAGCCCCAGCATTTT
TRBJ2-5	TRBD2	TRBV7-7	-	CASSLRSGRAAETQYF	TGTGCCAGCAGCTTACGTAGCGGGAGGGCCGCAGAGACCCAGTACTTC
TRBJ2-3	-	TRBV18	-	CASSSSTDTQYF	TGTGCCAGCTCATCTAGCACAGATACGCAGTATTTT
TRBJ2-7	TRBD2	TRBV18	-	CASSPQSSGTYEQYF	TGTGCCAGCTCACCACAGTCTAGCGGGACGTACGAGCAGTACTTC
TRBJ2-1	TRBD2	TRBV11-3	once	CASSLESGINEQFF	TGTGCCAGCAGCTTAGAAAGCGGGATCAATGAGCAGTTCTTC
TRBJ2-2	-	TRBV24-1	-	CATSVDAGELFF	TGTGCCACCAGTGTCGATGCGGGGGAGCTGTTTTTT
TRBJ1-3	-	TRBV5-1	-	CASSLAGDTIYF	TGCGCCAGCAGCTTGGCCGGGGACACCATATATTTT
TRBJ2-1	-	TRBV18	-	CAKLLEMSYNEQFF	TGTGCCAAACTATTGGAGATGTCCTACAATGAGCAGTTCTTC
TRBJ2-1	TRBD1	TRBV6-6	-	CASRMTGLGSEQFF	TGTGCCAGCAGGATGACAGGGTTGGGCAGTGAGCAGTTCTTC
TRBJ2-7	TRBD1	TRBV7-2	-	CASRGAGGNYEQYF	TGTGCCAGCAGGGGGGCAGGGGGTAACTACGAGCAGTACTTC
TRBJ2-3	-	TRBV27	-	CASTRTSLGYTDTQYF	TGTGCCAGCACTAGAACATCTCTAGGCTACACAGATACGCAGTATTTT
TRBJ1-4	-	TRBV5-1	-	CASSSPGGGANEKLFF	TGCGCCAGCAGCTCCCCTGGGGGAGGGGCTAATGAAAAACTGTTTTTT
TRBJ1-5	-	TRBV5-6	-	CASSPRTSPNQPQHF	TGTGCCAGCAGCCCCAGGACATCGCCCAATCAGCCCCAGCATTTT
TRBJ2-7	TRBD1	TRBV5-1	-	CASSLQGTLSYEQYF	TGCGCCAGCAGCTTACAGGGGACCCTTTCCTACGAGCAGTACTTC
TRBJ2-7	-	TRBV6-1	-	CASSEGPGVSYEQYF	TGTGCCAGCAGTGAAGGGCCGGGGGTCTCCTACGAGCAGTACTTC
TRBJ2-4	-	TRBV3-1/TRBV3-2	-	CASSQDQVALAKNIQYF	TGTGCCAGCAGCCAAGATCAGGTCGCACTAGCCAAAAACATTCAGTACTTC
TRBJ1-2	-	TRBV18	-	CASSPLYQTRQIYGYTF	TGTGCCAGCTCACCACTTTACCAAACGAGACAAATTTATGGCTACACCTTC
TRBJ2-3	TRBD2	TRBV6-6	-	CASSYSSGTDTQYF	TGTGCCAGCAGTTACTCTAGCGGGACAGATACGCAGTATTTT
TRBJ2-5	TRBD1	TRBV7-8	-	CASSPGTVQETQYF	TGTGCCAGCAGCCCGGGGACAGTCCAAGAGACCCAGTACTTC
TRBJ1-5	TRBD1	TRBV2	once	CASSGRGDRGDQPQHF	TGTGCCAGCAGTGGGAGAGGGGACAGGGGGGATCAGCCCCAGCATTTT